The 22 T cell receptor beta chains reported below all come from one sample, sequenced in a study of lymphopenia after photon versus proton radiotherapy. Profiled with immunoSEQ multiplex PCR; TCRdb holds only in-frame clones, not every one. The table includes around 64,000 clones, 87% detected once. Here the sequenced sample was peripheral blood, taken from a patient treated with proton-based radiotherapy. These receptors were obtained from a man at least 80 years old with esophageal cancer.

The chain couples TRBV6-6 to TRBJ2-7, with 8 positions matching TRBD2. This CDR3 comprises 14 residues. Germline V gives CDR1 MNHNY, CDR2 SVGAGI (reference sequence). After removal of 2 bases from V and 3 bases from J, the junction contained 3 bases not matched to a gene. In DNA, the CDR3 is TGTGCCAGCAGTTACGGACTAGCTTACTACGAGCAGTACTTC. Protein product: CASSYGLAYYEQYF.

The gene calls are TRBV9 and TRBJ2-7; D might be TRBD1 (5 bases). Germline CDR1 reads SGDLS; CDR2 reads YYNGEE. The V gene lost 0 bases and the J gene lost 2 bases, with 15 bases spanning the gap. The length of the CDR3 is 16 residues. CDR3 amino acids: CASSVGGSGMAYEQYF. The CDR3 DNA follows: TGTGCCAGCAGCGTAGGAGGTTCAGGGATGGCCTACGAGCAGTACTTC.

This clone was seen a single time. The rearrangement uses TRBV6-5 and TRBJ2-5; D gene unclear. CDR1 and CDR2 (germline): MNHEY, SVGAGI. Trimming removed 2 bases from V and 1 base from J, with 8 bases in between. This CDR3 spans 14 amino acids. The CDR3 bases are TGTGCCAGCAGTTACGTGGGGATCCAAGAGACCCAGTACTTC. It encodes CASSYVGIQETQYF.

V usage is TRBV6-6 and J usage is TRBJ1-2; TRBD1 is a possible D gene (5 bases). Germline values: CDR1 MNHNY, CDR2 SVGAGI (reference sequence). Trimming shortened V by 6 bases and J by 4 bases, and 15 bases separated the two germline ends. The CDR3 has 14 residues. The CDR3 is CASSPPGGAYGYTF. In DNA form, the CDR3 reads TGTGCCAGCAGCCCTCCCGGAGGGGCCTATGGCTACACCTTC.

The chain has TRBV5-1 and TRBJ2-2; the D call may be TRBD1 or TRBD2 (5 bases each). From germline, CDR1 is SGHRS and CDR2 YFSETQ. Trimming stripped 0 bases from V and 7 bases from J, with 13 bases between. CDR3 length equals 15 residues. CDR3 DNA: TGCGCCAGCAGCTTGGCCACGAGGGGTAGCGGGGAGCTGTTTTTT. It translates to CASSLATRGSGELFF.

This CDR3 is CASSARDRVFGNTIYF. The CDR3 DNA reads as TGTGCCAGCAGCGCACGGGACAGGGTTTTCGGAAACACCATATATTTT. The chain carries TRBV9 and TRBJ1-3; the match to TRBD1 covers 9 bases. The CDR3 consists of 16 residues. Germline V gene sequence: CDR1 SGDLS, CDR2 YYNGEE. V dropped 3 bases and J dropped 4; count of bases not matched to a gene: 8.

The rearrangement uses TRBV18 and TRBJ2-1, with 13 bases matching TRBD2. This CDR3 is 18 amino acids long. V shed 3 bases and J 2 bases; nucleotides not matched to a gene: 7. Germline V gene sequence: CDR1 KGHSH, CDR2 LQKENI. The CDR3 nucleotides read TGTGCCAGCTCACCTCCCGTGGGACTAGCGGGACCCTACAATGAGCAGTTCTTC. The encoded protein is CASSPPVGLAGPYNEQFF.

The CDR3 sequence: CASSKEAFF. In DNA, the CDR3 is TGTGCCAGCAGCAAAGAAGCTTTCTTT. V usage is TRBV2 and J usage is TRBJ1-1; no definite D call. With 6 bases removed from V and 8 bases from J, the gap between germline ends came to 4 bases. The germline CDR1 and CDR2 sequences are SNHLY and FYNNEI. The CDR3 consists of 9 residues.

This sequence joins TRBV25-1 and TRBJ2-6; D uncertain. The CDR3 spans 15 residues. From germline, CDR1 is MGHDK and CDR2 SYGVNS. Deletions cut 5 bases from V and 0 bases from J, with 8 bases between. CDR3 loop: CASSPPVSGANVLTF. The CDR3 region has the DNA TGTGCCAGCAGTCCCCCAGTCTCTGGGGCCAACGTCCTGACTTTC.

The V call is TRBV4-2, the J call TRBJ2-7, with D perhaps TRBD2 (6 bases). Germline lookup yields CDR1 LGHNA and CDR2 YNFKEQ. The CDR3 loop spans 12 amino acids. Trimming cost V 6 bases and J 6 bases, with 12 bases left between them. CDR3 region: CASSPGTGEQYF. The CDR3 nucleotides are TGTGCCAGCAGTCCAGGGACTGGCGAGCAGTACTTC.

The rearrangement uses TRBV4-1 and TRBJ1-1; D unresolved. Germline V gene sequence: CDR1 MGHRA, CDR2 YSYEKL. V was trimmed by 0 bases and J by 3 bases, leaving 8 bases between them. The CDR3 is 14 amino acids. The CDR3 is CASSQDRTHTEAFF. Written as DNA, the CDR3 is TGCGCCAGCAGCCAAGATAGGACGCACACTGAAGCTTTCTTT.

The chain links TRBV9 to TRBJ2-3; 10 nucleotides match TRBD2. Germline V CDR1 and CDR2: SGDLS, YYNGEE. The junction had 20 bases not matched to a gene; V was cut back by 4 bases and J by 6 bases. The CDR3 is 19 residues long. The CDR3 coding sequence is TGTGCCAGCAGCCGACGACAGGGGAGGGCTAGCGGGGGTACGGATACGCAGTATTTT. Translation: CASSRRQGRASGGTDTQYF.

The count of this clone is one. The gene calls are TRBV7-8 and TRBJ2-7; 12 bases agree with TRBD1. Germline lookup yields CDR1 SGHVS and CDR2 FQNEAQ. The CDR3 is 17 amino acids. The V gene end was trimmed by 2 bases and the J gene end by 3 bases; junction bases not matched to a gene: 8. For the CDR3, the DNA is TGTGCCAGCAGCTTACCACCGGGACAGGGGGCGGGCTACGAGCAGTACTTC. This translates into CASSLPPGQGAGYEQYF. The full variable domain, its missing parts supplied by reference TRBV7-8 and TRBJ2-7, is GAGVSQSPRYKVAKRGQDVALRCDPISGHVSLFWYQQALGQGPEFLTYFQNEAQLDKSGLPSDRFFAERPEGSVSTLKIQRTQQEDSAVYLCASSLPPGQGAGYEQYFGPGTRLTVT.

V gene TRBV2 combines with J gene TRBJ1-1; the match to TRBD1 covers 8 bases. Germline V gene sequence: CDR1 SNHLY, CDR2 FYNNEI. The CDR3 sequence is 13 residues long. V dropped 8 bases and J dropped 4; count of bases not matched to a gene: 6. The CDR3 spells CASSDRGGTEAFF. CDR3 bases: TGTGCCAGCTCAGACAGGGGCGGCACTGAAGCTTTCTTT.

This rearrangement joins TRBV9 to TRBJ1-1; weak D call: TRBD1 (5 bases). The V gene lost 0 bases and the J gene lost 0 bases, with 6 bases spanning the gap. There are 14 residues in the CDR3. Germline CDR1 is SGDLS and CDR2 is YYNGEE. The CDR3 here is CASSVGQLNTEAFF. CDR3 nucleotide sequence: TGTGCCAGCAGCGTAGGACAGTTGAACACTGAAGCTTTCTTT.

The rearrangement links TRBV9 to TRBJ2-5; D is perhaps TRBD2 (6 bases). V was shortened by 4 bases and J by 3 bases, with 22 bases between the two germline ends. Germline-derived CDR1 and CDR2 are SGDLS and YYNGEE. This CDR3 has 17 residues. This CDR3 reads CASSQGTSVRAKETQYF. CDR3 bases: TGTGCCAGCAGCCAAGGGACTTCCGTCCGGGCCAAAGAGACCCAGTACTTC. Full variable domain (remainder filled in from reference TRBV9 and TRBJ2-5): DSGVTQTPKHLITATGQRVTLRCSPRSGDLSVYWYQQSLDQGLQFLIQYYNGEERAKGNILERFSAQQFPDLHSELNLSSLELGDSALYFCASSQGTSVRAKETQYFGPGTRLLVL.

The chain recombines TRBV28 with TRBJ1-2, with D uncertain. Trimming pared 1 base from V and 2 bases from J, leaving 14 bases between. The germline CDR1 and CDR2 sequences are MDHEN and SYDVKM. This CDR3 is 16 amino acids long. CDR3 DNA sequence: TGTGCCAGCAGTTTATTTTCCCCCCCACTCAACTATGGCTACACCTTC. This codes for CASSLFSPPLNYGYTF.

The chain has TRBV10-1 and TRBJ2-2, with D perhaps TRBD2 (6 bases). The CDR3 spans 13 residues. Germline-derived CDR1 and CDR2 are WNHNN and SYGVQD (reference sequence). V lost 6 bases, J lost 2 bases, and 7 bases lay in between. In DNA, the CDR3 is TGCGCCAGCAGGGCGGGAAACACCGGGGAGCTGTTTTTT. It is translated as CASRAGNTGELFF.

The chain joins TRBV5-4 to TRBJ1-1; 7 bases fit TRBD1. Per germline, CDR1 SGHNT and CDR2 YYREEE (reference sequence). V shed 4 bases and J 3 bases; nucleotides not matched to a gene: 9. This CDR3 has 15 residues. CDR3 in amino acids: CASSPPAQGDTEAFF. In DNA, the CDR3 is TGTGCCAGCAGCCCCCCCGCCCAGGGGGACACTGAAGCTTTCTTT. The entire variable domain, with the rest obtained from reference TRBV5-4 and TRBJ1-1, is as follows: ETGVTQSPTHLIKTRGQQVTLRCSSQSGHNTVSWYQQALGQGPQFIFQYYREEENGRGNFPPRFSGLQFPNYSSELNVNALELDDSALYLCASSPPAQGDTEAFFGQGTRLTVV.

This clone showed up just once. The chain has TRBV6-5 and TRBJ2-5, with 8 bases identical to TRBD1. Germline V gives CDR1 MNHEY, CDR2 SVGAGI. V was pared by 6 bases and J by 7 bases, with 10 bases of the junction left unmatched. The CDR3 has 14 residues. CDR3 amino acids: CASSYGQGQGTQYF. The CDR3 DNA is TGTGCCAGCAGCTACGGACAGGGCCAGGGGACCCAGTACTTC.

The rearrangement uses TRBV9 and TRBJ2-3; no firm D call. Trimming took 3 bases from V and 6 from J, leaving 11 bases between them. CDR3 length: 13 amino acids. The germline CDR1 and CDR2 sequences are SGDLS and YYNGEE. In DNA, the CDR3 is TGTGCCAGCAGCGACTCTTCTACGGATACGCAGTATTTT. Its protein product is CASSDSSTDTQYF.

The genes are TRBV9 and TRBJ2-3, with D maybe TRBD1 (5 bases). The length of the CDR3 is 12 residues. The germline gives CDR1 SGDLS, CDR2 YYNGEE. Between the trimmed V and J ends, which lost 0 bases and 8 bases, there was a span of 7 bases. Written as DNA, the CDR3 is TGTGCCAGCAGCGTAGCGGACACTACGCAGTATTTT. Encoded protein: CASSVADTTQYF.